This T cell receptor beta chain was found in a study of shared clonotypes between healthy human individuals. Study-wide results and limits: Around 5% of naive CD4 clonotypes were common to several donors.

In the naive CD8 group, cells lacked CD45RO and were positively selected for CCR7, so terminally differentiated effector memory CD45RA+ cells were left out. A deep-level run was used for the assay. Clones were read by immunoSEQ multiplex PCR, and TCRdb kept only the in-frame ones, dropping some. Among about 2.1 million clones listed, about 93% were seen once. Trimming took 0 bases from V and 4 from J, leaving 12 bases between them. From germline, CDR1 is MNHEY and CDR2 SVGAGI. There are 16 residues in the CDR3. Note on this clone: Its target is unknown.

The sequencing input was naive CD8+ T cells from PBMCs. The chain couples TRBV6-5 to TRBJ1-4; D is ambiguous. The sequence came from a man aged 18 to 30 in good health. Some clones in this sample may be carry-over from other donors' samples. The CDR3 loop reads CASSYSVGRLNEKLFF. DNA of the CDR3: TGTGCCAGCAGTTACTCGGTAGGACGGCTTAATGAAAAACTGTTTTTT.